The clone carrying this T cell receptor beta chain was detected only once. The antigen is not known. Assay used: immunoSEQ multiplex PCR; TCRdb lists only in-frame clones, some missing. Here the sample spans around 11,000 clones, around 87% being singletons. The data were taken from a study of CD4 T cells in relation to SARS-CoV-2 and coronaviruses. Findings and limits, study-wide: Approximately 65% of donors had memory CD4+ clonotypes crossrecognizing SARS-CoV-2 and common cold coronavirus spike.

Germline CDR1 reads MNHNS; CDR2 reads SASEGT. The CDR3 consists of 14 residues. V trimming: 8 bases; J trimming: 4 bases; junction bases outside the gene matches: 10. Material: naive CD4+ T cells from PBMCs. Subset described: naive CD4+ T cells isolated by negative enrichment. The origin of this receptor is an adult with COVID-19. The chain joins TRBV6-1 to TRBJ1-1; 7 bases agree with TRBD1. CDR3 DNA: TGTGCCAGCCCATCGACAGGGTCTGGCACTGAAGCTTTCTTT. It translates to CASPSTGSGTEAFF.